This entry is about one T cell receptor beta chain. Treatment meaning: about 20 received Ad26.COV2.S at low or high dose, single or two shots; roughly five received placebo; per-sample allocation not given. Repertoires come from day 63 after the first vaccine or placebo injection. The germline CDR1 and CDR2 sequences are MDHEN and SYDVKM. CDR3 length: 14 residues. The V gene lost 10 bases and the J gene lost 6 bases, with 21 bases spanning the gap. This sample was included in a study of Ad26.COV2.S vaccination and SARS-CoV-2 variants. Study at large: Intramuscular Ad26.COV2.S doses were given once or twice, 56 days apart.

Sequencing used immunoSEQ multiplex PCR; TCRdb keeps in-frame clones, though not all of them. The data show 350,000 to 500,000 clones, about nine tenths seen once. The specimen comprised peripheral blood, sampled in a trial of Ad26.COV2.S vaccine versus placebo. J is TRBJ1-1 and V is TRBV28; D uncertain. This sequence originates from a person aged 18-60 years who received the Ad26.COV2.S COVID-19 vaccine or a placebo. CDR3 sequence: CATLPPRPGSEAFF. CDR3 DNA: TGTGCCACCCTCCCTCCAAGACCGGGCTCTGAAGCTTTCTTT. Using reference TRBV28 and TRBJ1-1 for the parts outside the CDR3, the full variable domain is DVKVTQSSRYLVKRTGEKVFLECVQDMDHENMFWYRQDPGLGLRLIYFSYDVKMKEKGDIPEGYSVSREKKERFSLILESASTNQTSMYLCATLPPRPGSEAFFGQGTRLTVV.